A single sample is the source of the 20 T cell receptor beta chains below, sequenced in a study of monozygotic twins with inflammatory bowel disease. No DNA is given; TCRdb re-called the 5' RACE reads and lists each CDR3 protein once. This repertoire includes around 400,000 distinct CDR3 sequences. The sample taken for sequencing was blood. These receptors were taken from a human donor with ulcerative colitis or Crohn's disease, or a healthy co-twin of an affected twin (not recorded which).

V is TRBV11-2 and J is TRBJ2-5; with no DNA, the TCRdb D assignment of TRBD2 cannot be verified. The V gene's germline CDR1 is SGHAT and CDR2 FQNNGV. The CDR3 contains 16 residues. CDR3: CASSFGLAGGVETQYF.

CDR3 in amino acids: CSVAQGPYNEQFF. V usage is TRBV29-1 and J usage is TRBJ2-1. CDR1 SQVTM and CDR2 ANQGSEA come from the germline V gene. The CDR3 is 13 residues long.

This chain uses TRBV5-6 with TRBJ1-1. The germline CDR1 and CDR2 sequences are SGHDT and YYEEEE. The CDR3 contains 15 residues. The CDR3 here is CVSSPSPTVNTEAFF.

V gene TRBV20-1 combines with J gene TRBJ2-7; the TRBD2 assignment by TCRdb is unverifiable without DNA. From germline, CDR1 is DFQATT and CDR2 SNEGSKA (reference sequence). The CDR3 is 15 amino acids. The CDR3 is CSAEGTSGSSYEQYF.

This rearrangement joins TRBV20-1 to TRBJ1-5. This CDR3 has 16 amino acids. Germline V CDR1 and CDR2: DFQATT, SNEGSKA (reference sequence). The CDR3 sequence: CSARKRMFHSNQPQHF.

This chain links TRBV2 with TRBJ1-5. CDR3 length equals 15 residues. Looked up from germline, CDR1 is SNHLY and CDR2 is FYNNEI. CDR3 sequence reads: CASSDTRVFNQPQHF. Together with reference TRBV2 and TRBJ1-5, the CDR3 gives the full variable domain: EPEVTQTPSHQVTQMGQEVILRCVPISNHLYFYWYRQILGQKVEFLVSFYNNEISEKSEIFDDQFSVERPDGSNFTLKIRSTKLEDSAMYFCASSDTRVFNQPQHFGDGTRLSIL.

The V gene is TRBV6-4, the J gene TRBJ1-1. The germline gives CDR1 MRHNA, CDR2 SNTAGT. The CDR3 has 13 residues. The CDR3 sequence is CASRRTVNTEAFF.

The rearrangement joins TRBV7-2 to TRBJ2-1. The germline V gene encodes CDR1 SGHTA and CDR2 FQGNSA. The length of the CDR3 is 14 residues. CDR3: CASNLASSYNEQFF. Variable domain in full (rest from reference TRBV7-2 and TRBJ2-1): GAGVSQSPSNKVTEKGKDVELRCDPISGHTALYWYRQSLGQGLEFLIYFQGNSAPDKSGLPSDRFSAERTGGSVSTLTIQRTQQEDSAVYLCASNLASSYNEQFFGPGTRLTVL.

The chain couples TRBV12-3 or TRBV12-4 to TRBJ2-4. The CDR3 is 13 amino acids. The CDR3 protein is CASSSGVLNIQYF.

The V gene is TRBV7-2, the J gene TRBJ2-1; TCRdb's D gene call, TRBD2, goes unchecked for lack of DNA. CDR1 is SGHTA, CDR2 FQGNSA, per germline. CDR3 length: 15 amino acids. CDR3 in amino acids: CASSLVAGGYNEQFF.

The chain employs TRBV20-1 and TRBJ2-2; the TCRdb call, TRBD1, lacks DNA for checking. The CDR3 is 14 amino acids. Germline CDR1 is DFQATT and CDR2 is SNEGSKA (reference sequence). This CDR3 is CSAPARQNTGELFF.

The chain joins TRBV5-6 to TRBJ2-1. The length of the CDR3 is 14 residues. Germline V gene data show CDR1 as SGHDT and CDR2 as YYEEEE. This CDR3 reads CASSLDRNYNEQFF. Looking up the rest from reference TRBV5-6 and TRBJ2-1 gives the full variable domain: DAGVTQSPTHLIKTRGQQVTLRCSPKSGHDTVSWYQQALGQGPQFIFQYYEEEERQRGNFPDRFSGHQFPNYSSELNVNALLLGDSALYLCASSLDRNYNEQFFGPGTRLTVL.

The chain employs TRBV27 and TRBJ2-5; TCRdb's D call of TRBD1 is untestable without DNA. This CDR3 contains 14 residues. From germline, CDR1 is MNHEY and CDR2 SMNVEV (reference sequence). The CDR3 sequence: CASSPPGQGATQYF.

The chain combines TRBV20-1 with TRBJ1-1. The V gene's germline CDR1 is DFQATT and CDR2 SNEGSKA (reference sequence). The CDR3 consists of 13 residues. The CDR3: CSAREAMKGEAFF.

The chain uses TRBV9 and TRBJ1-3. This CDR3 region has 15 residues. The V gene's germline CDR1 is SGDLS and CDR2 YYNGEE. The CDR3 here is CASSEGLPSGNTIYF.

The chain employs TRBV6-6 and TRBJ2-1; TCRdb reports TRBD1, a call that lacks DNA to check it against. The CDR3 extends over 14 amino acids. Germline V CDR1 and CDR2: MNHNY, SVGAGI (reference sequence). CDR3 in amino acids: CASSYPGDIREQFF.

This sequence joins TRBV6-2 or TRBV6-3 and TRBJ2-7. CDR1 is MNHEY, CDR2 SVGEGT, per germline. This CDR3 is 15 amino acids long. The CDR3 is CASSSYLMQSHEQYF.

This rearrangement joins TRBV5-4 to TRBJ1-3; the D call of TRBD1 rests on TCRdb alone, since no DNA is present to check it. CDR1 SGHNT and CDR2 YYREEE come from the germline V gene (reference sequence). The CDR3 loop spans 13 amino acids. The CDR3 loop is CASSAGNGNTIYF.

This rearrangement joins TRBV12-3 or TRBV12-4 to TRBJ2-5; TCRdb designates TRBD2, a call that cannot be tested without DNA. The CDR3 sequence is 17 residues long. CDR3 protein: CASSQSPGRVMGETQYF.

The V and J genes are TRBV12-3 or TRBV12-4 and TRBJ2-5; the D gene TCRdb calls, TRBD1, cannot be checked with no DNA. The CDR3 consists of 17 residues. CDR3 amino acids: CASSHYKLTGALETQYF.